This T cell receptor beta chain emerged from a study of T cells in localized non-small cell lung cancer. General study results and limits: Maximal T cell clonality occurred in uninvolved adjacent lung, with tumor ranking below it. As only one tumor region underwent sequencing, heterogeneity remains possible.

In the case of this clone: The antigen is not known.

The table came from immunoSEQ multiplex PCR; TCRdb's copy has only in-frame clones and leaves some out. The sample lists 40,000 or so clones; more than 75% were seen once. Germline trimming cut 3 bases from V and 6 bases from J; bases unmatched to any gene: 12. The CDR3 has 16 residues. Germline CDR1 and CDR2: LNHDA and SQIVND (reference sequence). The sequencing here drew on peripheral blood, taken before any cancer treatment. The TCR originated in a man aged 40-75 years with stage I lung adenocarcinoma. The chain uses TRBV19 and TRBJ2-7; the match to TRBD1 covers 9 bases. CDR3 in amino acids: CASSIDGTGRLSEQYF. The CDR3 DNA reads as TGTGCCAGTAGTATCGATGGGACAGGGAGGCTCTCCGAGCAGTACTTC. Variable domain in full (rest from reference TRBV19 and TRBJ2-7): DGGITQSPKYLFRKEGQNVTLSCEQNLNHDAMYWYRQDPGQGLRLIYYSQIVNDFQKGDIAEGYSVSREKKESFPLTVTSAQKNPTAFYLCASSIDGTGRLSEQYFGPGTRLTVT.